This T cell receptor (beta chain) was profiled in a study of T cell responses to AZD1222 COVID-19 vaccine. The study, taken as a whole, reports: Donors skewed white British and female; clonal diversity was possibly underestimated. Only a handful of people who got AZD1222 tested seropositive at baseline. Once two AZD1222 doses were given, Spike-specific TCR breadth and depth went up.

V dropped 6 bases and J dropped 0 bases, with 17 bases sitting between them. Germline CDR1 is MNHEY and CDR2 is SMNVEV (reference sequence). This CDR3 is built from 16 residues. As regards this clone: Its target is not known.

Clones were read by immunoSEQ multiplex PCR, and TCRdb kept only the in-frame ones, dropping some. The sample lists 110,000 or so clones, approximately 90% seen once, with 3.1% in the top ten. The J gene is TRBJ1-2, the V gene TRBV27, with D hard to call. This clonotype was obtained from an adult in good health. The starting material was peripheral blood, obtained on day 0 of MenACWY control vaccination. The CDR3: CASSLPGQRANYGYTF. The DNA of the CDR3 is TGTGCCAGCAGCCTACCGGGCCAGCGGGCTAACTATGGCTACACCTTC.